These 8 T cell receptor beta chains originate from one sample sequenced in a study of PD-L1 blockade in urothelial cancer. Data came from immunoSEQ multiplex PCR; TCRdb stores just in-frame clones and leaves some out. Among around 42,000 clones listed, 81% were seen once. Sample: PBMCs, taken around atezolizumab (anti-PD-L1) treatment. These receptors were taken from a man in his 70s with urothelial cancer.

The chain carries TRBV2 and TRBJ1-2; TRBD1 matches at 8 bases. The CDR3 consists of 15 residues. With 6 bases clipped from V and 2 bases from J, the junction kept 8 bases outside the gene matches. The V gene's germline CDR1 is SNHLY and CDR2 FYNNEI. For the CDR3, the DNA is TGTGCCAGCAGCCTTGACAGGGGCTTAAACTATGGCTACACCTTC. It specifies CASSLDRGLNYGYTF.

CDR3: CASSPLEYTEAFF. CDR3 coding DNA: TGCGCCAGCAGCCCCTTAGAATACACTGAAGCTTTCTTT. The rearrangement joins TRBV4-1 to TRBJ1-1, with no clear D. CDR3 length equals 13 residues. Germline lookup yields CDR1 MGHRA and CDR2 YSYEKL. Deletions cut 4 bases from V and 3 bases from J, with 9 bases between.

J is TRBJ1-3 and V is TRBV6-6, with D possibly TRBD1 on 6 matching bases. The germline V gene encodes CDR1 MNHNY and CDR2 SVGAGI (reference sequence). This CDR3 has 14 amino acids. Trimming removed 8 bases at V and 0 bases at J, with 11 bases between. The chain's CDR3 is CASADRSSGNTIYF. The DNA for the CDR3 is TGTGCCAGCGCCGACAGGTCCTCTGGAAACACCATATATTTT.

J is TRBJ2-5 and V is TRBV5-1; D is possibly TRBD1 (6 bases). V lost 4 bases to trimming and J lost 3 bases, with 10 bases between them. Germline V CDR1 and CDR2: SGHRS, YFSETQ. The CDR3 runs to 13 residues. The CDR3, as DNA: TGCGCCAGCAGCCTGTCAGGGGAAGAGACCCAGTACTTC. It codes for CASSLSGEETQYF. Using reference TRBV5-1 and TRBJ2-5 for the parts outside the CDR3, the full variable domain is KAGVTQTPRYLIKTRGQQVTLSCSPISGHRSVSWYQQTPGQGLQFLFEYFSETQRNKGNFPGRFSGRQFSNSRSEMNVSTLELGDSALYLCASSLSGEETQYFGPGTRLLVL.

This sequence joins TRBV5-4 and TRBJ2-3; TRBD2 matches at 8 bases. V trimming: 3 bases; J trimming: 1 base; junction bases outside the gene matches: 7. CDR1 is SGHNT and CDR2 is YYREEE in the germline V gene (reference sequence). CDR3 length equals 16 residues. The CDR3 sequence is CASSSAGGGRTDTQYF. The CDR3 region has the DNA TGTGCCAGCAGCTCCGCGGGGGGAGGGCGCACAGATACGCAGTATTTT.

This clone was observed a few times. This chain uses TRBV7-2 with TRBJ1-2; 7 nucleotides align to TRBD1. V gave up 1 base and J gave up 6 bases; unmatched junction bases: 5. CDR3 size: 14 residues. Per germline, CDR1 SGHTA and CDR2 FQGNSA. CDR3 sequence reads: CASSLDRGGHGYTF. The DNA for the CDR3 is TGTGCCAGCAGCTTAGACAGGGGAGGTCATGGCTACACCTTC.

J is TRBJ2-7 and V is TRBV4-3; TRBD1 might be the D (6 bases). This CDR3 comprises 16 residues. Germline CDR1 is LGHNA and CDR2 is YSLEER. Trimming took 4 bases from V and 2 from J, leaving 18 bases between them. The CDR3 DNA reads TGCGCCAGCAGCCCCAGCTTGGACAGTTTCGCCTACGAGCAGTACTTC. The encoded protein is CASSPSLDSFAYEQYF.

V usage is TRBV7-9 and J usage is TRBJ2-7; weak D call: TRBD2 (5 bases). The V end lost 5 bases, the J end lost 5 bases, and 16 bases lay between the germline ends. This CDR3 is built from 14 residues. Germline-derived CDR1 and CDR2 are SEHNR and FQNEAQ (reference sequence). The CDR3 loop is CASSLQAGENEQYF. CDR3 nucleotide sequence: TGTGCCAGCAGCCTCCAAGCCGGGGAAAACGAGCAGTACTTC. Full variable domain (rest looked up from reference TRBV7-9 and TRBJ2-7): DTGVSQNPRHKITKRGQNVTFRCDPISEHNRLYWYRQTLGQGPEFLTYFQNEAQLEKSRLLSDRFSAERPKGSFSTLEIQRTEQGDSAMYLCASSLQAGENEQYFGPGTRLTVT.